This T cell receptor (beta chain) was sequenced for a study of OX40 agonist ivuxolimab in advanced cancers. The V and J ends lost 5 bases and 7 bases, in that order; junction bases with no gene match: 8. Germline values: CDR1 MNHEY, CDR2 SVGAGI. The CDR3 totals 15 residues. The table came from immunoSEQ multiplex PCR; TCRdb's copy has only in-frame clones and leaves some out. Of over 40,000 clones in the sample, 70% to 90% are singletons; the top ten hold about 0.37%. The sample consisted of CD4+ or CD8+ T cells sorted from blood, taken in a trial of the OX40 agonist ivuxolimab. This TCR was sampled from an adult with an advanced solid tumor such as melanoma, head and neck, liver or kidney cancer. This chain links TRBV6-5 with TRBJ1-4; 9 bases map to TRBD1. The CDR3 DNA is TGTGCCAGCAGTAACTACAGGGGGCGCGGTGAAAAACTGTTTTTT. Translation: CASSNYRGRGEKLFF.